These 9 T cell receptor beta chains share one sample of origin, sequenced in a study of Ad26.COV2.S vaccination and SARS-CoV-2 variants. Treatment given: around 19 received Ad26.COV2.S at low or high dose, single or two shots; roughly five received placebo; per-sample allocation not given. Material that was analyzed had been drawn on day 63 after the first vaccine or placebo injection. Profiled with immunoSEQ multiplex PCR; TCRdb holds only in-frame clones, not every one. The repertoire holds hundreds of thousands of clones, around 86% seen once, with roughly 3.6% in the top ten. The sequenced sample was peripheral blood, obtained in a trial of Ad26.COV2.S vaccine versus placebo. The receptors were sampled from a person aged 18-60 years who received the Ad26.COV2.S COVID-19 vaccine or a placebo.

V usage is TRBV9 and J usage is TRBJ1-1; D not certain. This CDR3 region has 16 residues. Trimming took off 0 bases at V and 3 bases at J, with 15 bases between the two ends. Germline lookup yields CDR1 SGDLS and CDR2 YYNGEE. The CDR3, as DNA: TGTGCCAGCAGCGTAGAAGTCGGAGGGATGGACACTGAAGCTTTCTTT. Protein: CASSVEVGGMDTEAFF.

This chain connects TRBV2 to TRBJ2-1; the D gene could be TRBD1 or TRBD2 (6 bases each). The germline V and J ends were trimmed by 6 bases and 8 bases, with 14 bases remaining between them. CDR1 is SNHLY and CDR2 is FYNNEI in the germline V gene. This CDR3 contains 13 residues. In nucleotides, the CDR3 is TGTGCCAGCAGGGAGAGGGGGGTGCATGAGCAGTTCTTC. This gives the protein CASRERGVHEQFF.

The chain carries TRBV29-1 and TRBJ2-1, with a tentative D call TRBD2 (6 bases). The germline V gene has CDR1 SQVTM and CDR2 ANQGSEA. CDR3 size: 14 residues. V dropped 2 bases and J dropped 3 bases, with 11 bases sitting between them. In DNA form, the CDR3 reads TGCAGCGTTGAACTAGGACTACGCTACAATGAGCAGTTCTTC. Translated, it gives CSVELGLRYNEQFF.

The CDR3 sequence: CAWTWTGGNTEAFF. CDR3 sequence (DNA): TGTGCCTGGACCTGGACAGGTGGGAACACTGAAGCTTTCTTT. The V and J genes are TRBV30 and TRBJ1-1; 7 nucleotides line up with TRBD1. J was trimmed by 1 base and V by 4 bases; bases with no gene match: 6. The CDR3 has 14 residues. Germline V gene lookup returns CDR1 GTSNPN and CDR2 SVGIG (reference sequence).

This chain connects TRBV5-8 to TRBJ1-6, with unresolved D. The CDR3 spans 15 residues. Germline V gene data show CDR1 as SGHTS and CDR2 as YDEGEE. The V and J ends lost 0 bases and 5 bases respectively, with 9 bases between them. This CDR3 is CASSLVLGNNSPLHF. In DNA form, the CDR3 reads TGTGCCAGCAGCTTGGTCCTAGGTAATAATTCACCCCTCCACTTT.

V and J are TRBV13 and TRBJ1-2; TRBD1 aligns across 7 bases. Germline V gene sequence: CDR1 PRHDT, CDR2 FYEKMQ (reference sequence). V shed 5 bases and J 8 bases; nucleotides not matched to a gene: 14. This CDR3 spans 15 amino acids. The CDR3 region has the DNA TGTGCCAGCAGCGGAACAGGGGCCGGTCCGGGCGGCTACACCTTC. Translation: CASSGTGAGPGGYTF.

This chain connects TRBV14 to TRBJ2-4; a possible D gene is TRBD2 (6 bases). Germline V lookup: CDR1 SGHDN, CDR2 FVKESK. The length of the CDR3 is 19 residues. V was trimmed by 0 bases and J by 4 bases, leaving 22 bases between them. The CDR3 sequence: CASSQDWVRRGSPKNIQYF. CDR3 coding DNA: TGTGCCAGCAGCCAAGATTGGGTTAGGCGGGGATCTCCAAAAAACATTCAGTACTTC. Full variable domain (rest looked up from reference TRBV14 and TRBJ2-4): EAGVTQFPSHSVIEKGQTVTLRCDPISGHDNLYWYRRVMGKEIKFLLHFVKESKQDESGMPNNRFLAERTGGTYSTLKVQPAELEDSGVYFCASSQDWVRRGSPKNIQYFGAGTRLSVL.

The J gene is TRBJ2-2, the V gene TRBV9; D not resolved. The CDR3 has 14 amino acids. CDR1 SGDLS and CDR2 YYNGEE come from the germline V gene. Trimming pared 0 bases from V and 4 bases from J, leaving 7 bases between. Here the CDR3 reads CASSVAFTTGELFF. DNA of the CDR3: TGTGCCAGCAGCGTAGCTTTTACCACCGGGGAGCTGTTTTTT.

The V and J genes are TRBV5-1 and TRBJ1-4, with 8 bases that match TRBD1. The CDR3 sequence is 17 residues long. Trimming at V came to 4 bases and at J to 3 bases, leaving 11 bases not matched to a gene. Germline loops: CDR1 SGHRS, CDR2 YFSETQ. Here the CDR3 reads CASSPTGVGQANEKLFF. CDR3 in DNA: TGCGCCAGCAGCCCGACGGGGGTGGGACAGGCTAATGAAAAACTGTTTTTT.